This TCR beta chain emerged from a study of Ad26.COV2.S vaccination and SARS-CoV-2 variants. For the study at large: Donor got 5x10^10 or 1x10^11 viral particles of Ad26.COV2.S.

The repertoire was sequenced with immunoSEQ multiplex PCR; TCRdb's copy has only in-frame clones and lacks some. The table includes about 400,000 clones, about 90% detected once. Regarding treatment: over 15 received Ad26.COV2.S at low or high dose, single or two shots; 5 received placebo; per-sample allocation not given. On day 63 after the first injection, vaccine and placebo recipients gave samples. This specimen consisted of peripheral blood, obtained in a trial of Ad26.COV2.S vaccine versus placebo. This receptor was obtained from a person between 18 and 59 years old who received the Ad26.COV2.S COVID-19 vaccine or a placebo.

CDR3: CASSPGQGAEEQFF. The DNA for the CDR3 is TGTGCCAGCTCACCAGGACAGGGGGCAGAGGAGCAGTTCTTC. The V call is TRBV18, the J call TRBJ2-1; TRBD1 matches at 11 bases. V shed 2 bases and J 10 bases; nucleotides not matched to a gene: 4. Germline CDR1 and CDR2: KGHSH and LQKENI. The CDR3 runs to 14 residues.